Below are 17 T cell receptor beta chains sequenced from a single sample in a study of long-term antiretroviral therapy in people with HIV. The libraries were made with immunoSEQ v3.0 at survey level. Sequencing was performed with immunoSEQ multiplex PCR; in TCRdb, only in-frame clones are kept and a portion is missing. The sample records around 40,000 clones, about 86% being singletons. Sample: unsorted PBMCs, taken just before starting antiretroviral therapy. All receptors come from a woman aged 18-29 years with HIV.

The V gene is TRBV9, the J gene TRBJ1-3; D perhaps matches TRBD1 (5 bases). Between the trimmed V and J ends, which lost 3 bases and 3 bases, there was a span of 10 bases. CDR1 is SGDLS and CDR2 is YYNGEE in the germline V gene. This CDR3 comprises 14 residues. This chain's CDR3 is CASSGGGFGNTIYF. CDR3 bases: TGTGCCAGCAGCGGGGGGGGTTTTGGAAACACCATATATTTT. Drawing the rest from reference TRBV9 and TRBJ1-3, the complete variable domain is DSGVTQTPKHLITATGQRVTLRCSPRSGDLSVYWYQQSLDQGLQFLIQYYNGEERAKGNILERFSAQQFPDLHSELNLSSLELGDSALYFCASSGGGFGNTIYFGEGSWLTVV.

This sequence joins TRBV21-1 and TRBJ2-7; the table's D call, TRBD2, has no DNA check behind it. TRBV21-1 is recorded as a pseudogene. The CDR3 contains 12 residues. CDR3 loop: CASSKKGREQYF. The CDR3, as DNA: TGTGCCAGCAGCAAAAAGGGGAGGGAGCAGTACTTC.

The chain joins TRBV7-3 to TRBJ2-1, with 12 bases that match TRBD2. CDR3 length: 15 amino acids. The germline gives CDR1 SGHTA, CDR2 FQGTGA. V gave up 8 bases and J gave up 6 bases; unmatched junction bases: 8. CDR3 in DNA: TGTGCCAGCGGGATCGGACTAGCGGGAACCAATGAGCAGTTCTTC. Its protein is CASGIGLAGTNEQFF.

V gene TRBV9 combines with J gene TRBJ2-3; TRBD2 might be the D (6 bases). V lost 0 bases and J lost 4, with 18 bases in between. This CDR3 comprises 17 residues. Per germline, CDR1 SGDLS and CDR2 YYNGEE. In DNA, the CDR3 is TGTGCCAGCAGCGTAGGGGCTAGCGTTAGAGGGGCAGATACGCAGTATTTT. Translation gives CASSVGASVRGADTQYF.

The chain carries TRBV27 and TRBJ2-2; maybe TRBD2 (6 bases). Germline CDR1 MNHEY, CDR2 SMNVEV (reference sequence). Trimming stripped 2 bases from V and 5 bases from J, with 9 bases between. The CDR3 totals 14 residues. The CDR3 spells CASSLGRLTGELFF. The CDR3 nucleotides read TGTGCCAGCAGTTTAGGGAGGTTGACCGGGGAGCTGTTTTTT.

This clone was detected a few times. V usage is TRBV7-9 and J usage is TRBJ2-7; weak D call: TRBD1 (6 bases). Germline V gene lookup returns CDR1 SEHNR and CDR2 FQNEAQ (reference sequence). The CDR3 spans 14 residues. V lost 3 bases, J lost 5 bases, and 14 bases lay in between. CDR3 sequence (DNA): TGTGCCAGCAGCTTCGTCCCAGGGGACCACGAGCAGTACTTC. Translation: CASSFVPGDHEQYF.

This chain joins TRBV6-5 and TRBJ2-5; D gene unclear. The J call may be in error: the DNA end matches TRBJ2-7 better. Germline assignment: CDR1 MNHEY and CDR2 SVGAGI. This CDR3 comprises 11 residues. As DNA, the CDR3 is TGTGCCAGCAGCTTCGACTACGAGCAGTACTTC. This codes for CASSFDYEQYF.

The chain combines TRBV28 with TRBJ1-2; 10 bases are a match to TRBD1. This CDR3 region has 14 residues. The V segment lost 3 bases and the J segment 4 bases; nucleotides outside the gene matches: 2. Germline V CDR1 and CDR2: MDHEN, SYDVKM. CDR3 sequence: CASSLTGGAYGYTF. CDR3 bases: TGTGCCAGCAGTTTGACAGGGGGCGCCTATGGCTACACCTTC.

This chain links TRBV10-3 with TRBJ2-5; 7 nucleotides line up with TRBD1. This CDR3 region has 15 residues. The V gene end was trimmed by 0 bases and the J gene end by 2 bases; junction bases not matched to a gene: 3. CDR1 is ENHRY, CDR2 SYGVKD, per germline. CDR3 region: CAISESDRKQETQYF. The CDR3 coding sequence is TGTGCCATCAGTGAGTCGGACAGGAAACAAGAGACCCAGTACTTC.

The chain recombines TRBV18 with TRBJ1-1; a weak D match, TRBD1 (6 bases). V was trimmed by 6 bases and J by 4 bases, leaving 18 bases between them. The germline CDR1 and CDR2 sequences are KGHSH and LQKENI. CDR3 length equals 15 residues. The CDR3 sequence is CASSPTGTPGTEAFF. The DNA of the CDR3 is TGTGCCAGCTCCCCGACCGGGACACCGGGCACTGAAGCTTTCTTT.

The genes are TRBV27 and TRBJ2-7; no definite D call. Trimming left V 4 bases short and J 2 bases short, with 6 bases between. The germline V gene has CDR1 MNHEY and CDR2 SMNVEV (reference sequence). This CDR3 contains 12 residues. CDR3 in amino acids: CASSSGPYEQYF. DNA for the CDR3: TGTGCCAGCAGTTCCGGACCCTACGAGCAGTACTTC.

The chain uses TRBV11-2 and TRBJ2-5; 10 bases are shared with TRBD2. Looked up from germline, CDR1 is SGHAT and CDR2 is FQNNGV. This CDR3 has 17 residues. After removal of 1 base from V and 5 bases from J, the junction contained 10 bases not matched to a gene. The CDR3 nucleotides read TGTGCCAGCAGCTTAGCCCTCATACTAGCGGGAAGGGAGACCCAGTACTTC. It translates to CASSLALILAGRETQYF.

V is TRBV2 and J is TRBJ2-5, with TRBD2 matching 9 bases. J was trimmed by 2 bases and V by 2 bases; bases with no gene match: 12. Germline CDR1 and CDR2: SNHLY and FYNNEI. This CDR3 contains 18 residues. In DNA, the CDR3 is TGTGCCAGCAGTGAATGGTTAAGTACGCGGGAGGGACAAGAGACCCAGTACTTC. Amino acids: CASSEWLSTREGQETQYF. Variable domain in full (rest from reference TRBV2 and TRBJ2-5): EPEVTQTPSHQVTQMGQEVILRCVPISNHLYFYWYRQILGQKVEFLVSFYNNEISEKSEIFDDQFSVERPDGSNFTLKIRSTKLEDSAMYFCASSEWLSTREGQETQYFGPGTRLLVL.

V gene TRBV4-3 combines with J gene TRBJ1-2; D remains unclear. Trimming removed 0 bases from V and 1 base from J, with 6 bases in between. The CDR3 covers 14 residues. CDR1 is LGHNA, CDR2 YSLEER, per germline. CDR3 region: CASSQDNGNYGYTF. CDR3 bases: TGCGCCAGCAGCCAAGATAACGGTAACTATGGCTACACCTTC.

The CDR3 is CASSELAGGQETQYF. In DNA form, the CDR3 reads TGTGCCAGCAGTGAACTAGCGGGAGGGCAAGAGACCCAGTACTTC. This rearrangement joins TRBV6-1 to TRBJ2-5; 12 nucleotides align to TRBD2. V dropped 2 bases and J dropped 2; count of bases not matched to a gene: 0. CDR3 length: 15 amino acids. The germline CDR1 and CDR2 sequences are MNHNS and SASEGT.

CDR3 DNA sequence: TGTGCCAGTAGTATGGTCGGGGGCCAGGGAAATCAGCCCCAGCATTTT. This gives the protein CASSMVGGQGNQPQHF. V gene TRBV19 combines with J gene TRBJ1-5; TRBD1 might be the D (6 bases). Deletions cut 3 bases from V and 4 bases from J, with 16 bases between. CDR1 and CDR2 from the germline V gene are LNHDA and SQIVND (reference sequence). The CDR3 consists of 16 residues. Full variable domain (remainder filled in from reference TRBV19 and TRBJ1-5): DGGITQSPKYLFRKEGQNVTLSCEQNLNHDAMYWYRQDPGQGLRLIYYSQIVNDFQKGDIAEGYSVSREKKESFPLTVTSAQKNPTAFYLCASSMVGGQGNQPQHFGDGTRLSIL.

This clone was seen more than once but under ten times. The chain links TRBV5-6 to TRBJ1-5; D gene unclear. Looked up from germline, CDR1 is SGHDT and CDR2 is YYEEEE. The CDR3 covers 12 residues. V lost 2 bases to trimming and J lost 4 bases, with 4 bases between them. The CDR3 coding sequence is TGTGCCAGCAGCTTAGCTAATCAGCCCCAGCATTTT. Its translation is CASSLANQPQHF.